This T cell receptor beta chain emerged from a study of T cell changes during pregnancy in multiple sclerosis. Profiling relied on immunoSEQ multiplex PCR, and the TCRdb table lists in-frame clones only, not all of them. The table records some 40,000 clones, 90% to 95% of them present only once. Sample: CD4+ T cells from peripheral blood mononuclear cells, taken after pregnancy. This sequence was found in a female donor with multiple sclerosis, enrolled in a pregnancy study.

The CDR3 nucleotides are TGTGCCTGGAGTTTTGGGCTAGCGGGGGGGCTAATTCGGGACGAGCAGTACTTC. Translated: CAWSFGLAGGLIRDEQYF. The chain joins TRBV30 to TRBJ2-7; 12 nucleotides match TRBD2. This CDR3 is 18 amino acids long. Germline-derived CDR1 and CDR2 are GTSNPN and SVGIG (reference sequence). J was trimmed by 5 bases and V by 2 bases; bases with no gene match: 16.